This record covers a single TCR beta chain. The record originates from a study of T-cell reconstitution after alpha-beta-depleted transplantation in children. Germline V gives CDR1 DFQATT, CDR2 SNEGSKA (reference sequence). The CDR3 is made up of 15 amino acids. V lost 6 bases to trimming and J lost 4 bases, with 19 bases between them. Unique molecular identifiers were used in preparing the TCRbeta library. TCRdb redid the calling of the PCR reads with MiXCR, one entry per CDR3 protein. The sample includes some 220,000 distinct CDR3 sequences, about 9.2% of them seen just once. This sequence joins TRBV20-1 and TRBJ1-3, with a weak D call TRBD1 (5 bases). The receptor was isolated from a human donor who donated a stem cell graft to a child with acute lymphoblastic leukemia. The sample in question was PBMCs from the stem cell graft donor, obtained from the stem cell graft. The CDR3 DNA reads TGCAGTGCCGCGCGCCAGGGTGCCGTCGGAAACACCATATATTTT. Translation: CSAARQGAVGNTIYF.